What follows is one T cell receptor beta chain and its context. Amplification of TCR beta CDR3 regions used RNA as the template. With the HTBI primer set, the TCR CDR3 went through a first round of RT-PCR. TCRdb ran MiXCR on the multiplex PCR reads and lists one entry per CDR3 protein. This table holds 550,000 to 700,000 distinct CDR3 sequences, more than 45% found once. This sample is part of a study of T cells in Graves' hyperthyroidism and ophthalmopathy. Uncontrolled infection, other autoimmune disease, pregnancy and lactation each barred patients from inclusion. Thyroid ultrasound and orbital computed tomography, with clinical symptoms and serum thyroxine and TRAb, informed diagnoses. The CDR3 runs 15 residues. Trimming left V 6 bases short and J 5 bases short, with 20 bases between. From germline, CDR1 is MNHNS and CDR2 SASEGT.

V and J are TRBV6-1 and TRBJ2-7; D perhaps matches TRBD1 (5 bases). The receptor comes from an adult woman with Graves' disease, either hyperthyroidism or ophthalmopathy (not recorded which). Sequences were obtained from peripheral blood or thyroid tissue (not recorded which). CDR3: CASSPRSSGANEQYF. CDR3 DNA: TGTGCCAGCAGCCCCAGGAGTTCTGGGGCCAACGAGCAGTACTTC.